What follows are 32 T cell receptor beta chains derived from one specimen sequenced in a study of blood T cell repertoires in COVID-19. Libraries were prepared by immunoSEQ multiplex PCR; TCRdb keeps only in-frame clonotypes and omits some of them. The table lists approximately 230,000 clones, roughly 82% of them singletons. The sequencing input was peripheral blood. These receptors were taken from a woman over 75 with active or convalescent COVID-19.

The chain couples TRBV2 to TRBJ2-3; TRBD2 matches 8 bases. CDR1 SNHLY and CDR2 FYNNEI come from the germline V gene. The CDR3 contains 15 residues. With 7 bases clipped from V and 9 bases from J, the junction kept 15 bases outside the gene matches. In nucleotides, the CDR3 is TGTGCCAGCACCCGAAGGGGACTAGTGAGTGAGACGCAGTATTTT. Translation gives CASTRRGLVSETQYF.

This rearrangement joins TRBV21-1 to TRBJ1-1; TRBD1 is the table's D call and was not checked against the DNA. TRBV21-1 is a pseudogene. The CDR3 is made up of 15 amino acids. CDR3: CASQDKDRTNTEAFF. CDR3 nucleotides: TGTGCCAGCCAAGATAAAGACAGAACGAACACTGAAGCTTTCTTT.

The CDR3 sequence: CASSYSRTGAYEQYF. CDR3 DNA: TGTGCCAGCAGTTATTCCCGAACAGGGGCCTACGAGCAGTACTTC. The chain combines TRBV6-5 with TRBJ2-7; 7 bases are shared with TRBD1. CDR1 is MNHEY, CDR2 SVGAGI, per germline. The CDR3 runs 15 residues. V lost 3 bases and J lost 2; bases outside the gene matches: 7.

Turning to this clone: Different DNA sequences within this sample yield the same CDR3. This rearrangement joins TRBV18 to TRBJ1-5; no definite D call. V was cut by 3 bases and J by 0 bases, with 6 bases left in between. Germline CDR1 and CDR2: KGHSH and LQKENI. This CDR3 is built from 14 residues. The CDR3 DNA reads TGTGCCAGCTCACCTACAGATAGCAATCAGCCCCAGCATTTT. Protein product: CASSPTDSNQPQHF.

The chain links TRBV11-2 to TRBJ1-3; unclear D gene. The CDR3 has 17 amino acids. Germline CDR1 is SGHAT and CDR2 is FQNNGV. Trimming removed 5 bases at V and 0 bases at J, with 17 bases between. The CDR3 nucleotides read TGTGCCAGCAGCCTAAACCCGACTGCTAACTCTGGAAACACCATATATTTT. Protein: CASSLNPTANSGNTIYF. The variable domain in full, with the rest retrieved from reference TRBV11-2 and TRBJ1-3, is EAGVAQSPRYKIIEKRQSVAFWCNPISGHATLYWYQQILGQGPKLLIQFQNNGVVDDSQLPKDRFSAERLKGVDSTLKIQPAKLEDSAVYLCASSLNPTANSGNTIYFGEGSWLTVV.

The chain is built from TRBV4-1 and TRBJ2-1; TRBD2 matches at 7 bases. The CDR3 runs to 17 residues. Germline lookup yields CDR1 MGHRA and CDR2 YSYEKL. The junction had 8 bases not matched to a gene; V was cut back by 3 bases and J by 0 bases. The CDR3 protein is CASSQFRREASYNEQFF. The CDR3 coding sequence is TGCGCCAGCAGCCAGTTTCGACGGGAGGCCTCCTACAATGAGCAGTTCTTC.

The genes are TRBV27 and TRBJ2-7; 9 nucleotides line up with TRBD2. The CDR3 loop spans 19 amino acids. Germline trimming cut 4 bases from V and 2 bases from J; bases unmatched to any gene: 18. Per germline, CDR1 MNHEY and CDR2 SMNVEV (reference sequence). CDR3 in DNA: TGTGCCAGCAGTTGGCTCCGGCGGGAGGGTGTAGACAAAACCTACGAGCAGTACTTC. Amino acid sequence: CASSWLRREGVDKTYEQYF.

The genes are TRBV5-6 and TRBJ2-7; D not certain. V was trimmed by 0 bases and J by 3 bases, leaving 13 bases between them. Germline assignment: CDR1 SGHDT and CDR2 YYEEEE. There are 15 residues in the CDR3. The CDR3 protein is CASSLGNRSIYEQYF. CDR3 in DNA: TGTGCCAGCAGCTTGGGGAACAGAAGCATCTACGAGCAGTACTTC.

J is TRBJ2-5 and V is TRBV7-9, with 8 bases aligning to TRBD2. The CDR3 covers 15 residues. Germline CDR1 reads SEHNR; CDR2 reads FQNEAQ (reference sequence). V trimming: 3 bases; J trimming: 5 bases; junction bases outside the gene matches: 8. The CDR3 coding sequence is TGTGCCAGCAGCTTCTCCGGGGGGGCAACGGAGACCCAGTACTTC. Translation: CASSFSGGATETQYF.

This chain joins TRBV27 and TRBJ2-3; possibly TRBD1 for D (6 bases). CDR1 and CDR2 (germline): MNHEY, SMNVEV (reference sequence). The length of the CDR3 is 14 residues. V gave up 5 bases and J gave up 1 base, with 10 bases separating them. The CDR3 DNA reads TGTGCCAGCAGTATCAACAGGGGCACAGATACGCAGTATTTT. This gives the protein CASSINRGTDTQYF.

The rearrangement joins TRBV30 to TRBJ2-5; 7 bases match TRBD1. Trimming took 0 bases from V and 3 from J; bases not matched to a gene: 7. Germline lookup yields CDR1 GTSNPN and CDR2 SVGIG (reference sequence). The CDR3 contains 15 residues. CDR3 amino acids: CAWSVVPGTEETQYF. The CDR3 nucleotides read TGTGCCTGGAGTGTGGTTCCCGGGACAGAAGAGACCCAGTACTTC.

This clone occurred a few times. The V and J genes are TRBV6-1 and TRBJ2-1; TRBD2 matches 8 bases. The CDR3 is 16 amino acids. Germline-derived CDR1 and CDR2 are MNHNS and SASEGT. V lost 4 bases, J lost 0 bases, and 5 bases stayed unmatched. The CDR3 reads CASSAAGASSYNEQFF. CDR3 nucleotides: TGTGCCAGCAGTGCAGCGGGGGCAAGCTCCTACAATGAGCAGTTCTTC.

This chain's CDR3 is CASSIGTGINSPLHF. Written as DNA, the CDR3 is TGTGCCAGTAGCATCGGGACAGGCATTAATTCACCCCTCCACTTT. The chain uses TRBV19 and TRBJ1-6; TRBD1 agrees at 8 bases. V gave up 6 bases and J gave up 6 bases; unmatched junction bases: 7. This CDR3 region has 15 residues. CDR1 and CDR2 (germline): LNHDA, SQIVND (reference sequence).

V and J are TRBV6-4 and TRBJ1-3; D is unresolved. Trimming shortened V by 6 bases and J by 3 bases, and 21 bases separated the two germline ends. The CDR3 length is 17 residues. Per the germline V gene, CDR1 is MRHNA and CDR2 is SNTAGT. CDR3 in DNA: TGTGCCAGCAGAACTATGAGGCTCGAGCTTGGTGGAAACACCATATATTTT. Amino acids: CASRTMRLELGGNTIYF.

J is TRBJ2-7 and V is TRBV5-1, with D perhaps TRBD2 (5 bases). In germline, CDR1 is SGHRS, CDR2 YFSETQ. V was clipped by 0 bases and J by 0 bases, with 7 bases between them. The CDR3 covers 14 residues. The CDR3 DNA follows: TGCGCCAGCAGCTTGGGAGGGTTCTCCTACGAGCAGTACTTC. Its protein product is CASSLGGFSYEQYF.

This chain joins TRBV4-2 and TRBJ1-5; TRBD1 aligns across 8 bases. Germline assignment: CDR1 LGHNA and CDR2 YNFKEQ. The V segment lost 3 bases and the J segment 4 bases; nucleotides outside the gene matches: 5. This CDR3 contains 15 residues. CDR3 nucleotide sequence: TGTGCCAGCAGCCAGGTTCGACAGGGGAATCAGCCCCAGCATTTT. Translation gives CASSQVRQGNQPQHF.

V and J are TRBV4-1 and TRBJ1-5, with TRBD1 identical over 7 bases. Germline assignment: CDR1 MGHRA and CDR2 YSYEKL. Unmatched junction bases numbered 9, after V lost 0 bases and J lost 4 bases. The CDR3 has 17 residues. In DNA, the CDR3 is TGCGCCAGCAGCCAAGATGGGACAGCGAGAGGAAATCAGCCCCAGCATTTT. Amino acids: CASSQDGTARGNQPQHF.

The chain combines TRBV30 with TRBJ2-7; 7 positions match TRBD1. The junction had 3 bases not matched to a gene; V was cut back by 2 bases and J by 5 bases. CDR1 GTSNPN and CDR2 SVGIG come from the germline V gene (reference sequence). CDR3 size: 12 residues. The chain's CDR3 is CAWSKQGHEQYF. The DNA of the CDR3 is TGTGCCTGGAGTAAACAGGGGCACGAGCAGTACTTC.

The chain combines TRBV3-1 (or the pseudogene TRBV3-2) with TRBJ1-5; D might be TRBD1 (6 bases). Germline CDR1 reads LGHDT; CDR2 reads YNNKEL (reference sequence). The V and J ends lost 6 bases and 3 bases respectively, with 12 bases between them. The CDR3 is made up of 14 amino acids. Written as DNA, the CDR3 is TGTGCCAGCAGACAAACAGGGAACAATCAGCCCCAGCATTTT. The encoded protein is CASRQTGNNQPQHF.

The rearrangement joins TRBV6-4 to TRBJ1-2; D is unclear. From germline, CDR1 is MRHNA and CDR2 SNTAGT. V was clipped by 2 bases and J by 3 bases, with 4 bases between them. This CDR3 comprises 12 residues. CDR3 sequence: CASSDGHYGYTF. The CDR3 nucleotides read TGTGCCAGCAGTGACGGCCACTATGGCTACACCTTC.

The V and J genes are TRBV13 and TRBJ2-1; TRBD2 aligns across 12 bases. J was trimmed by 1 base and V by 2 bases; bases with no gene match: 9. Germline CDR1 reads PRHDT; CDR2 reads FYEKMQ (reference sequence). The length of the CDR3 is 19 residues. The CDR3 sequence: CASSLFRTSGTHSYNEQFF. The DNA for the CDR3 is TGTGCCAGCAGCTTATTCAGGACTAGCGGGACCCATTCCTACAATGAGCAGTTCTTC.

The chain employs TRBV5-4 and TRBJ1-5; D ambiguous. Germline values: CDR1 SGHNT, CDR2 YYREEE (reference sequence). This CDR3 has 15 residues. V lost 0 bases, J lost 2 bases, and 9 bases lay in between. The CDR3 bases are TGTGCCAGCAGCTTGGGGGGTAGCGGCAATCAGCCCCAGCATTTT. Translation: CASSLGGSGNQPQHF.

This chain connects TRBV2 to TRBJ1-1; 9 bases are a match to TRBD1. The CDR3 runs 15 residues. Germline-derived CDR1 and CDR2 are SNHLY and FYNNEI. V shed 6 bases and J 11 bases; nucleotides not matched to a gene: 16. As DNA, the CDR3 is TGTGCCAGCAGAGGGGGACAGGGTATTTTAATGTGGGCTTTCTTT. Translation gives CASRGGQGILMWAFF.

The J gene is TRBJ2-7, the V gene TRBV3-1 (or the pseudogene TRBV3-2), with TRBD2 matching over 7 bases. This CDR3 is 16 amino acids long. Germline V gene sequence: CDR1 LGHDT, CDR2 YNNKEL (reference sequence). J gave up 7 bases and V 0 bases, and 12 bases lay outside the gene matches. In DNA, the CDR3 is TGTGCCAGCAGCCAAGAATGGGGGAGGGCCCACGGGGAGCAGTACTTC. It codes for CASSQEWGRAHGEQYF.

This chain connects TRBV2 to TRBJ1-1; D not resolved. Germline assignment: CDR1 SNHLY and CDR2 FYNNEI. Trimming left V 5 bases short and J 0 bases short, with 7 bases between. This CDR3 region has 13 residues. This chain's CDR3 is CASSPIVNTEAFF. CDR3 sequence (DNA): TGTGCCAGCAGTCCCATAGTGAACACTGAAGCTTTCTTT. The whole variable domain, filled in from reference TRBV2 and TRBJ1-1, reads EPEVTQTPSHQVTQMGQEVILRCVPISNHLYFYWYRQILGQKVEFLVSFYNNEISEKSEIFDDQFSVERPDGSNFTLKIRSTKLEDSAMYFCASSPIVNTEAFFGQGTRLTVV.

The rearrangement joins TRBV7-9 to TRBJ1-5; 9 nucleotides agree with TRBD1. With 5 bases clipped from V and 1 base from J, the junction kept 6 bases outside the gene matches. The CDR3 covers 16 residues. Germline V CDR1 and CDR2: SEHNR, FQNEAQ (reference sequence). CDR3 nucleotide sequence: TGTGCCAGCAGCACAACGGGACAGGGAAGCAATCAGCCCCAGCATTTT. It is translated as CASSTTGQGSNQPQHF.

The CDR3 bases are TGCGCCAGCAGCACACAGGGGGCAGAAGAGACCCAGTACTTC. Translated: CASSTQGAEETQYF. The chain employs TRBV5-1 and TRBJ2-5, with 9 bases aligning to TRBD1. Losses at the gene ends were 4 bases for V and 3 bases for J; bases not matched to a gene: 4. The germline gives CDR1 SGHRS, CDR2 YFSETQ. The CDR3 loop spans 14 amino acids.

The CDR3 region has the DNA TGTGCCAGTAGTGACAGGGTTGCAGATACGCAGTATTTT. This translates into CASSDRVADTQYF. The chain recombines TRBV19 with TRBJ2-3; 7 bases are a match to TRBD1. There are 13 residues in the CDR3. V gave up 5 bases and J gave up 4 bases; unmatched junction bases: 3. Germline V gives CDR1 LNHDA, CDR2 SQIVND (reference sequence).

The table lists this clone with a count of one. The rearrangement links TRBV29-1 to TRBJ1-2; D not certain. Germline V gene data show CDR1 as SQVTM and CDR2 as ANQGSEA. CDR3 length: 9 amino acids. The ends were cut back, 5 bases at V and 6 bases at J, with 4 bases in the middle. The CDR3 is CSVRDGYTF. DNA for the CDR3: TGCAGCGTTCGGGATGGCTACACCTTC. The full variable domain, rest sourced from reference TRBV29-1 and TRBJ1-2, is SAVISQKPSRDICQRGTSLTIQCQVDSQVTMMFWYRQQPGQSLTLIATANQGSEATYESGFVIDKFPISRPNLTFSTLTVSNMSPEDSSIYLCSVRDGYTFGSGTRLTVV.

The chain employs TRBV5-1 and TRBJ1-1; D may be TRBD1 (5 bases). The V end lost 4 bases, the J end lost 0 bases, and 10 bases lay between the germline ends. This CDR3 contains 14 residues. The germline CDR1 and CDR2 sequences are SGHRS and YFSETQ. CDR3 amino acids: CASSTGVLNTEAFF. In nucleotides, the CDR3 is TGCGCCAGCAGCACGGGGGTATTGAACACTGAAGCTTTCTTT. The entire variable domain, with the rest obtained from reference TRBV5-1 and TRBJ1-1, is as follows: KAGVTQTPRYLIKTRGQQVTLSCSPISGHRSVSWYQQTPGQGLQFLFEYFSETQRNKGNFPGRFSGRQFSNSRSEMNVSTLELGDSALYLCASSTGVLNTEAFFGQGTRLTVV.

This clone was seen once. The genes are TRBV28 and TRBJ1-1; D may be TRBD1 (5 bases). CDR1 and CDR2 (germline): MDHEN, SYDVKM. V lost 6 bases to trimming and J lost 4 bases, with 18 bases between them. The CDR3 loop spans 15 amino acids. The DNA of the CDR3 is TGTGCCAGCAGCCCGCGGGCAGGGAGGCGCACTGAAGCTTTCTTT. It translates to CASSPRAGRRTEAFF.

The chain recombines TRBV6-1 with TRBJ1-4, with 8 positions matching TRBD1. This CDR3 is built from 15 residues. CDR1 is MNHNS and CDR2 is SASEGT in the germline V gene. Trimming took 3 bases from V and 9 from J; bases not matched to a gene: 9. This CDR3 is CASSDQTGASKKLFF. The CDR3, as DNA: TGTGCCAGCAGTGACCAGACAGGGGCATCGAAAAAACTGTTTTTT.